The 15 T cell receptor beta chains below were found in one sample sequenced in a study of lymphopenia after photon versus proton radiotherapy. Assay used: immunoSEQ multiplex PCR; TCRdb lists only in-frame clones, some missing. The table records about 83,000 clones, more than 70% of them present only once. Sequenced material: peripheral blood, taken from a patient treated with proton-based radiotherapy. Receptor source: a man in his sixties with pancreatic cancer.

The table lists this clone with many counts. The chain is built from TRBV2 and TRBJ1-3, with no clear D. CDR3 size: 14 residues. Germline loops: CDR1 SNHLY, CDR2 FYNNEI. Trimming stripped 5 bases from V and 0 bases from J, with 8 bases between. The CDR3 sequence: CASSPHLSGNTIYF. In DNA, the CDR3 is TGTGCCAGCAGTCCTCACCTCTCTGGAAACACCATATATTTT.

CDR3 loop: CASSQVAGANVLTF. DNA for the CDR3: TGTGCCAGCAGCCAGGTAGCTGGGGCCAACGTCCTGACTTTC. The chain joins TRBV5-8 to TRBJ2-6; no definite D call. Germline V gene lookup returns CDR1 SGHTS and CDR2 YDEGEE. The CDR3 consists of 14 residues. V lost 4 bases and J 2 bases, leaving 7 bases between the germline ends.

The V and J genes are TRBV6-6 and TRBJ1-1, with D possibly TRBD1 on 6 matching bases. V dropped 6 bases and J dropped 7 bases, with 12 bases sitting between them. This CDR3 is built from 12 residues. Germline loops: CDR1 MNHNY, CDR2 SVGAGI (reference sequence). The CDR3 bases are TGTGCCAGCAGAACAGGGCAATTTGAAGCTTTCTTT. Encoded protein: CASRTGQFEAFF.

This clone was counted a single time. In DNA form, the CDR3 reads TGTGCCAGCAGCGGAGTGAGGGTTAGGAATGAGCAGTTCTTC. Encoded protein: CASSGVRVRNEQFF. The chain joins TRBV6-1 to TRBJ2-1, with D possibly being TRBD2 (5 bases). The CDR3 runs 14 residues. Germline V CDR1 and CDR2: MNHNS, SASEGT. V dropped 6 bases and J dropped 7 bases, with 16 bases sitting between them.

The V gene is TRBV5-4, the J gene TRBJ2-3, with TRBD2 matching 10 bases. V was pared by 4 bases and J by 4 bases, with 9 bases of the junction left unmatched. The CDR3 loop spans 16 amino acids. Germline CDR1 reads SGHNT; CDR2 reads YYREEE (reference sequence). Here the CDR3 DNA reads TGTGCCAGCAGCCGAAGCGGGAGGGCTGTGGCAGATACGCAGTATTTT. Residues: CASSRSGRAVADTQYF.

CDR3 nucleotides: TGTGCCAGCAGCTTGGGTGCGGGGGGACACCCCACCGGGGAGCTGTTTTTT. Residues: CASSLGAGGHPTGELFF. The chain couples TRBV5-4 to TRBJ2-2; 8 bases agree with TRBD2. V lost 0 bases to trimming and J lost 4 bases; unmatched junction nucleotides: 8. Germline lookup yields CDR1 SGHNT and CDR2 YYREEE (reference sequence). CDR3 length equals 17 residues.

Ten or more counts support this clone. This rearrangement joins TRBV7-6 to TRBJ2-1; D may be TRBD1 (5 bases). The ends were cut back, 1 base at V and 7 bases at J, with 14 bases in the middle. CDR1 is SGHVS and CDR2 is FNYEAQ in the germline V gene. The CDR3 spans 15 residues. The CDR3 loop is CASSLVTGLGNEQFF. Written as DNA, the CDR3 is TGTGCCAGCAGCTTAGTAACAGGCCTAGGGAATGAGCAGTTCTTC.

This clone has a single count. The V and J genes are TRBV29-1 and TRBJ2-7, with TRBD2 as a possible D gene (5 bases). This CDR3 spans 14 amino acids. Per germline, CDR1 SQVTM and CDR2 ANQGSEA. V gave up 4 bases and J gave up 3 bases, with 16 bases separating them. The CDR3 coding sequence is TGCAGCGTTGCTGTTGCGGGTGCTTACTACGAGCAGTACTTC. Translated: CSVAVAGAYYEQYF.

The V gene is TRBV10-3, the J gene TRBJ1-5; D ambiguous. CDR1 is ENHRY and CDR2 is SYGVKD in the germline V gene. This CDR3 contains 13 residues. The V end was cut by 0 bases, the J end by 6 bases, with 6 bases between. CDR3 sequence reads: CAISESTGQPQHF. DNA for the CDR3: TGTGCCATCAGTGAGTCTACTGGTCAGCCCCAGCATTTT.

The chain uses TRBV15 and TRBJ2-3; no clear D. Trimming took off 1 base at V and 4 bases at J, with 6 bases between the two ends. CDR3 size: 13 residues. CDR1 is LNHNV, CDR2 YYDKDF, per germline (reference sequence). The CDR3 DNA sequence: TGTGCCACCAGCAGAGGTGGAGCAGATACGCAGTATTTT. Translated: CATSRGGADTQYF.

This clone was detected only a few times. The chain combines TRBV7-3 with TRBJ2-3, with D unclear. The V gene lost 0 bases and the J gene lost 1 base, with 8 bases spanning the gap. The germline CDR1 and CDR2 sequences are SGHTA and FQGTGA. The CDR3 has 15 amino acids. For the CDR3, the DNA is TGTGCCAGCAGCTTAACGCAGGCGGGCACAGATACGCAGTATTTT. Protein sequence: CASSLTQAGTDTQYF.

The chain joins TRBV28 to TRBJ1-5; D is ambiguous. The V gene lost 6 bases and the J gene lost 5 bases, with 23 bases spanning the gap. The CDR3 is made up of 17 amino acids. CDR1 is MDHEN, CDR2 SYDVKM, per germline. The CDR3 protein is CASSPLDLGGPYQPQHF. In DNA, the CDR3 is TGTGCCAGCAGCCCGTTAGACCTAGGTGGGCCGTATCAGCCCCAGCATTTT. The variable domain in full, with the rest retrieved from reference TRBV28 and TRBJ1-5, is DVKVTQSSRYLVKRTGEKVFLECVQDMDHENMFWYRQDPGLGLRLIYFSYDVKMKEKGDIPEGYSVSREKKERFSLILESASTNQTSMYLCASSPLDLGGPYQPQHFGDGTRLSIL.

The chain is built from TRBV14 and TRBJ1-1; D not resolved. The CDR3 extends over 15 amino acids. The V and J ends lost 1 base and 1 base respectively, with 10 bases between them. Looked up from germline, CDR1 is SGHDN and CDR2 is FVKESK. The CDR3 nucleotides read TGTGCCAGCAGCCAAGCAGGTTTGGGGAACACTGAAGCTTTCTTT. Translated, it gives CASSQAGLGNTEAFF.

CDR3 protein: CASSSAGVSNQPQHF. The DNA of the CDR3 is TGTGCCAGCAGTTCCGCAGGGGTCAGCAATCAGCCCCAGCATTTT. This chain joins TRBV28 and TRBJ1-5; D might be TRBD1 (6 bases). Germline V gene lookup returns CDR1 MDHEN and CDR2 SYDVKM. V was pared by 4 bases and J by 1 base, with 11 bases between. This CDR3 comprises 15 residues. Variable domain in full (rest from reference TRBV28 and TRBJ1-5): DVKVTQSSRYLVKRTGEKVFLECVQDMDHENMFWYRQDPGLGLRLIYFSYDVKMKEKGDIPEGYSVSREKKERFSLILESASTNQTSMYLCASSSAGVSNQPQHFGDGTRLSIL.

The chain recombines TRBV7-3 with TRBJ2-1; 8 bases match TRBD1. The CDR3 extends over 17 amino acids. V was clipped by 0 bases and J by 7 bases; unmatched bases: 11. Germline-derived CDR1 and CDR2 are SGHTA and FQGTGA. The CDR3 sequence is CASSLTGTGMGRNEQFF. The CDR3 DNA follows: TGTGCCAGCAGCTTAACGGGGACAGGCATGGGAAGAAATGAGCAGTTCTTC. The full variable domain, its missing parts supplied by reference TRBV7-3 and TRBJ2-1, is GAGVSQTPSNKVTEKGKYVELRCDPISGHTALYWYRQSLGQGPEFLIYFQGTGAADDSGLPNDRFFAVRPEGSVSTLKIQRTERGDSAVYLCASSLTGTGMGRNEQFFGPGTRLTVL.